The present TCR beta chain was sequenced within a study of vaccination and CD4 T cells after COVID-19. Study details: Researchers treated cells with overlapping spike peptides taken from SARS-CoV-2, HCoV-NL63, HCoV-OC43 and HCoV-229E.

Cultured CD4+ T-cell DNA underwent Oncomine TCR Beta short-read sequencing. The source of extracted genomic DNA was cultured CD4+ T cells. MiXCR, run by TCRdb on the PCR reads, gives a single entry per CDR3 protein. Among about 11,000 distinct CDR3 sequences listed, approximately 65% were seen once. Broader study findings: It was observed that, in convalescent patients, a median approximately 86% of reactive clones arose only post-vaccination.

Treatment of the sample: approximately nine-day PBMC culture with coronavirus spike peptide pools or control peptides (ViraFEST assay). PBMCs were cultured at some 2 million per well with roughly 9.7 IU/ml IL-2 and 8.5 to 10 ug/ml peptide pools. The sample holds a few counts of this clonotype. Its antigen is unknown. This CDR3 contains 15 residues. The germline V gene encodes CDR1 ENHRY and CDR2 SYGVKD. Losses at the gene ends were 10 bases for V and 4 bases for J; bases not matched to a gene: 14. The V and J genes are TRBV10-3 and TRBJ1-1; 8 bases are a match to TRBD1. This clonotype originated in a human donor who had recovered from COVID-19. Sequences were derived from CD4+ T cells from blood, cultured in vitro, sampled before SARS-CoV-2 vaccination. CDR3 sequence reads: CATHGQGNVGTEAFF. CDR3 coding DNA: TGTGCCACCCACGGACAGGGCAATGTGGGCACTGAAGCTTTCTTT.